This T cell receptor (beta chain) was identified in a study of T cells in Graves' hyperthyroidism and ophthalmopathy. Germline trimming cut 7 bases from V and 7 bases from J; bases unmatched to any gene: 9. The CDR3 is 13 residues long. General study points: The model predicted ophthalmopathy a median around 6.5 months before onset.

Amplification targeted TCR beta CDR3 regions from RNA transcripts. HTBI primers were the set used in a first-round RT-PCR of the TCR CDR3. MiXCR, applied by TCRdb to the multiplex PCR reads, yields one record per CDR3 protein. The data contain approximately 530,000 distinct CDR3 sequences, over 15% of them singletons. At least ten counts were recorded for this clonotype. Its antigen is unidentified. Researchers barred patients who had uncontrolled infection, other autoimmune disease, pregnancy or lactation. The authors took PBMCs from over 8.5 ml fresh peripheral blood. The sequence came from a young woman with Graves' hyperthyroidism. The chain has TRBV12-3 or TRBV12-4 and TRBJ1-1, with 7 positions matching TRBD1. Input material: blood. The CDR3 DNA follows: TGTGCCAGCACCCAGGGGGGGAGGAATGAAGCTTTCTTT. It codes for CASTQGGRNEAFF.